These T cell receptor beta chains were read from a single sample in a study of blood T cell repertoires in COVID-19. Generated by immunoSEQ multiplex PCR, the TCRdb table keeps only in-frame clones and is missing some. This table holds 150,000 to 200,000 clones, approximately 82% found once. The sample was peripheral blood. The receptors were gathered from a human donor with acute or convalescent COVID-19. The donor label of this sample is uncertain. Each CDR3 is given with its conserved first and last residue. The order of the fields is D gene, J gene, V gene, clone size, CDR3 DNA, CDR3 protein. The D gene is left open where the match is weak. Clone size is not always given. Where it is, it says once, few, many or a class for expanded clones.

>.|TRBJ2-5|TRBV25-1|.
TGTGCCAGCAGTGGGGGTTGGTCAAGTGGAGGCACGGAGACCCAGTACTTC
CASSGGWSSGGTETQYF
>TRBD2|TRBJ2-7|TRBV29-1|.
TGCAGCGTTGAAGCCCTAGCGGGGGAGCAGTACTTC
CSVEALAGEQYF
>.|TRBJ2-1|TRBV4-1|.
TGCGCCAGCAGCCGTGGAGGCCTGTGGGACAATGAGCAGTTCTTC
CASSRGGLWDNEQFF
>.|TRBJ1-2|TRBV7-9|few
TGTGCCAGCAGCCGGTTGGGGGGGAACTATGGCTACACCTTC
CASSRLGGNYGYTF
>.|TRBJ2-7|TRBV6-6|.
TGTGCCAGTGGTAGGGAGTCTAAGTACGAGCAGTACTTC
CASGRESKYEQYF
>TRBD1|TRBJ2-7|TRBV5-4|once
TGTGCCAGCAGCCCTAGACAGGGGGTCACCTACGAGCAGTACTTC
CASSPRQGVTYEQYF
>.|TRBJ1-3|TRBV5-4|.
TGTGCCAGCAGCATGGACCTAACGCGGGGAAACACCATATATTTT
CASSMDLTRGNTIYF
>.|TRBJ2-7|TRBV24-1|once
TGTGCCACCAGCCGAGGGAGCGAGCAGTACTTC
CATSRGSEQYF
>.|TRBJ1-5|TRBV6-6|.
TGTGCCAGCAGCGAACAGGGAGCGACTCAGCCCCAGCATTTT
CASSEQGATQPQHF
>TRBD2|TRBJ2-5|TRBV27|.
TGTGCCAGCAGTCCAACTAGCGGGAGGTCAGAGACCCAGTACTTC
CASSPTSGRSETQYF
>TRBD1|TRBJ2-7|TRBV4-1|.
TGCGCCAGCAGCCCAAGCGAGACAGGGACATTCTACGAGCAGTACTTC
CASSPSETGTFYEQYF
>TRBD1|TRBJ2-1|TRBV4-1|.
TGCGCCAGCAGCCAAGACCAGGGGGTCTCCTACAATGAGCAGTTCTTC
CASSQDQGVSYNEQFF
>TRBD1|TRBJ1-1|TRBV18|.
TGTGCCAGCTCACCTCAGGACAGGGGTAATCCGAACACTGAAGCTTTCTTT
CASSPQDRGNPNTEAFF
>.|TRBJ2-2|TRBV7-3|once
TGTGCCAGCAGCTTAAGTCTTAGTGGGGAGCTGTTTTTT
CASSLSLSGELFF
>TRBD2|TRBJ2-1|TRBV24-1|.
TGTGCCACCAGTGACCCCGGACTAGCGGGAGATAATGAGCAGTTCTTC
CATSDPGLAGDNEQFF
>.|TRBJ1-2|TRBV5-6|.
TGTGCCAGCAGCTTGGAAGGCCGAGGTAGCTATGGCTACACCTTC
CASSLEGRGSYGYTF
>.|TRBJ1-1|TRBV5-4|.
TGTGCCAGCAGCCCCGCGGGGAGGGGCCCTGAAGCTTTCTTT
CASSPAGRGPEAFF
>.|TRBJ1-1|TRBV18|.
TGTGCCAGCTCCCGTGACAAGAACACTGAAGCTTTCTTT
CASSRDKNTEAFF
>.|TRBJ1-1|TRBV27|.
TGTGCCAGCAGTCTACAGGAGAACACTGAAGCTTTCTTT
CASSLQENTEAFF
>.|TRBJ2-3|TRBV9|.
TGTGCCAGCAGCGTAGAGGGACAACAGAGCACAGATACGCAGTATTTT
CASSVEGQQSTDTQYF
>.|TRBJ1-4|TRBV15|.
TGTGCCACCAGCAGCAGGGTTGGAGAAAAACTGTTTTTT
CATSSRVGEKLFF
>.|TRBJ1-5|TRBV7-3|.
TGTGCCAGCAGCTTAACGCAACGCAGCTCCCGGAGGGATCAGCCCCAGCATTTT
CASSLTQRSSRRDQPQHF
>TRBD1|TRBJ1-5|TRBV19|.
TGTGCCAGTAGGCCCGGGACAGCTGGGTATCAGCCCCAGCATTTT
CASRPGTAGYQPQHF
>.|TRBJ2-7|TRBV5-4|once
TGTGCCAGCAGCTTTCAAAACGAGCAGTACTTC
CASSFQNEQYF
>TRBD1|TRBJ1-2|TRBV18|.
TGTGCCAGCTCACCAGGGGGGACAGGAGGCTATGGCTACACCTTC
CASSPGGTGGYGYTF
>.|TRBJ2-6|TRBV5-8|.
TGTGCCAGCAGTCTTAACCCCCACAGGGCCGGGGCCAACGTCCTGACTTTC
CASSLNPHRAGANVLTF
>TRBD2|TRBJ2-2|TRBV7-2|.
TGTGCCAGCAGCTCCGCTCCCGGGACTACCGCCCGGGAGCTGTTTTTT
CASSSAPGTTARELFF
>.|TRBJ1-5|TRBV18|.
TGTGCCAGCGCAGAAGTCGGGTATAGCAATCAGCCCCAGCATTTT
CASAEVGYSNQPQHF
>TRBD2|TRBJ2-1|TRBV6-1|.
TGTGCCAGCAGTGAGTGGGCTAGCGGAAGCAATGAGCAGTTCTTC
CASSEWASGSNEQFF
>.|TRBJ1-1|TRBV28|.
TGTGCCAGCAGCGACACTGAAGCTTTCTTT
CASSDTEAFF
>TRBD2|TRBJ2-1|TRBV6-1|.
TGTGCCAGCAGTGAGGGACTAGCGGGAGGGCATGAGCAGTTCTTC
CASSEGLAGGHEQFF
>TRBD1|TRBJ2-5|TRBV5-4|.
TGTGCCAGCAGCTTGGACAGGGGGCGGGAGACCCAGTACTTC
CASSLDRGRETQYF
>.|TRBJ1-1|TRBV9|.
TGTGCCAGCAGCGTAGGGCGGGAGGGGACTGAAGCTTTCTTT
CASSVGREGTEAFF
>TRBD1|TRBJ2-5|TRBV5-1|once
TGCGCCAGCAGCCAGACAGGGCGAGAGACCCAGTACTTC
CASSQTGRETQYF
>.|TRBJ1-1|TRBV28|.
TGTGCCAGCAGTACCCTCGGGGGGGTGAACACTGAAGCTTTCTTT
CASSTLGGVNTEAFF
>.|TRBJ2-1|TRBV6-5|.
TGTGCCAGCAGTAGGGGGAATGAGCAGTTCTTC
CASSRGNEQFF
>TRBD1|TRBJ2-7|TRBV29-1|.
TGCAGCGTAAGGACAGGGTTTGAAGTGCGCTACGAGCAGTACTTC
CSVRTGFEVRYEQYF
>TRBD1|TRBJ2-3|TRBV29-1|.
TGCAGCGTTGACAGGGGGCAGGAAGCAGATACGCAGTATTTT
CSVDRGQEADTQYF
>TRBD1|TRBJ1-1|TRBV7-3|.
TGTGCCAGCAGCCCGGACAGGGGGTGGACTGAAGCTTTCTTT
CASSPDRGWTEAFF
>TRBD1|TRBJ1-1|TRBV19|.
TGTGCCAGTAGTATAATGCCAGGGGGAGGCACTGAAGCTTTCTTT
CASSIMPGGGTEAFF
>.|TRBJ1-2|TRBV20-1|few
TGCAGTGCTAGTCAGGAGGACTATGGCTACACCTTC
CSASQEDYGYTF
>TRBD2|TRBJ2-2|TRBV9|.
TGTGCCAGTCGAGCGGGAGGTACCACGAACACCGGGGAGCTGTTTTTT
CASRAGGTTNTGELFF
>TRBD2|TRBJ2-2|TRBV6-4|once
TGTGCCAGCAGTAGATCCAGCCGGGACTACTCGAACACCGGGGAGCTGTTTTTT
CASSRSSRDYSNTGELFF
>TRBD1|TRBJ1-2|TRBV12-3/TRBV12-4|.
TGTGCCAGCAGGGTGACAGGGGGCCATGGCTACACCTTC
CASRVTGGHGYTF
>TRBD1|TRBJ1-2|TRBV28|few
TGTGCCAGCAGTCTGAGGACAGGTTCCTATGGCTACACCTTC
CASSLRTGSYGYTF